Below are 25 T cell receptor beta chains sequenced from a single sample in a study of CXCR3-negative and CXCR3-positive naive CD8 T cells. The authors made the TRB cDNA libraries by 5' RACE using UMI labels. Following a re-call of the 5' RACE reads, TCRdb has one entry per CDR3 protein and lacks DNA. This sample's clone table lists 40,000 to 45,000 distinct CDR3 sequences. Material: naive CXCR3- CD8+ T cells from blood. Indicated subset: CD45RO-CCR7+CD27+CD95- naive CD8+ T cells lacking CXCR3 (TNR3-). The receptors originated from a human donor in good health. Some clones in this sample may be carry-over from other donors' samples.

V is TRBV25-1 and J is TRBJ2-7. The CDR3 has 13 amino acids. CDR1 is MGHDK and CDR2 is SYGVNS in the germline V gene. CDR3 residues: CASSSEAFYEQYF.

The CDR3 reads CASSSNYYNLDTQYF. This sequence joins TRBV7-2 and TRBJ2-3. This CDR3 has 15 residues. Germline loops: CDR1 SGHTA, CDR2 FQGNSA.

The chain couples TRBV6-5 to TRBJ1-4; TCRdb names TRBD1, which stays unverified in the absence of DNA. The V gene's germline CDR1 is MNHEY and CDR2 SVGAGI. CDR3 length: 17 amino acids. This CDR3 reads CASSLGKPGQSNEKLFF.

The rearrangement joins TRBV20-1 to TRBJ2-7; no DNA is available, so the TRBD2 call from TCRdb remains unchecked. Per the germline V gene, CDR1 is DFQATT and CDR2 is SNEGSKA (reference sequence). The CDR3 loop spans 13 amino acids. The CDR3: CSAGATSPYEQYF.

The chain couples TRBV20-1 to TRBJ2-7; TCRdb's D call of TRBD2 is untestable without DNA. Germline CDR1 DFQATT, CDR2 SNEGSKA (reference sequence). The CDR3 length is 14 residues. CDR3 region: CSASSTSGGYEQYF.

This sequence joins TRBV20-1 and TRBJ2-3. Germline CDR1 DFQATT, CDR2 SNEGSKA (reference sequence). The CDR3 covers 14 residues. The CDR3 here is CSARDRKRTDTQYF.

The chain recombines TRBV4-2 with TRBJ2-5; TCRdb picks TRBD1, but there is no DNA to check that call. This CDR3 region has 13 residues. Germline V gene lookup returns CDR1 LGHNA and CDR2 YNFKEQ. The CDR3 sequence is CASSITGGETQYF.

The rearrangement uses TRBV7-9 and TRBJ1-4. The CDR3 contains 14 residues. Germline V gene sequence: CDR1 SEHNR, CDR2 FQNEAQ (reference sequence). The CDR3 sequence: CASSLVDDPEKLFF. Filled out from reference TRBV7-9 and TRBJ1-4, the complete variable domain reads DTGVSQNPRHKITKRGQNVTFRCDPISEHNRLYWYRQTLGQGPEFLTYFQNEAQLEKSRLLSDRFSAERPKGSFSTLEIQRTEQGDSAMYLCASSLVDDPEKLFFGSGTQLSVL.

This chain uses TRBV30 with TRBJ1-1; TCRdb selects TRBD1, and the lack of DNA leaves this call unchecked. The V gene's germline CDR1 is GTSNPN and CDR2 SVGIG (reference sequence). The CDR3 totals 13 residues. The CDR3: CAWGSGANTEAFF.

The genes are TRBV7-9 and TRBJ2-5; with no DNA, the TCRdb D assignment of TRBD2 cannot be verified. The CDR3 spans 16 residues. The germline gives CDR1 SEHNR, CDR2 FQNEAQ (reference sequence). The CDR3 spells CASSPRTSGALMGQYF.

This chain links TRBV28 with TRBJ2-7. The CDR3 length is 12 residues. Germline V gene sequence: CDR1 MDHEN, CDR2 SYDVKM. CDR3: CASSLGSYEQFF. Complete variable domain (other parts from reference TRBV28 and TRBJ2-7): DVKVTQSSRYLVKRTGEKVFLECVQDMDHENMFWYRQDPGLGLRLIYFSYDVKMKEKGDIPEGYSVSREKKERFSLILESASTNQTSMYLCASSLGSYEQFFGPGTRLTVT.

The J gene is TRBJ2-3, the V gene TRBV10-1. Germline V gene lookup returns CDR1 WNHNN and CDR2 SYGVQD (reference sequence). The CDR3 totals 15 residues. This CDR3 reads CASSEHNGGPDTQYF.

The chain uses TRBV18 and TRBJ2-7; TCRdb reports TRBD1, a call that lacks DNA to check it against. This CDR3 has 13 residues. Per the germline V gene, CDR1 is KGHSH and CDR2 is LQKENI. CDR3 sequence: CASSPPPGYEQYF. The variable domain in full, completed from reference TRBV18 and TRBJ2-7, reads NAGVMQNPRHLVRRRGQEARLRCSPMKGHSHVYWYRQLPEEGLKFMVYLQKENIIDESGMPKERFSAEFPKEGPSILRIQQVVRGDSAAYFCASSPPPGYEQYFGPGTRLTVT.

This chain uses TRBV7-2 with TRBJ2-3; TCRdb's D gene call, TRBD2, goes unchecked for lack of DNA. The CDR3 length is 16 residues. CDR1 is SGHTA, CDR2 FQGNSA, per germline. This CDR3 reads CASSLVAGGPSDTQYF.

The rearrangement uses TRBV21-1 and TRBJ2-7; TCRdb returns TRBD1, unconfirmable since there is no DNA. TRBV21-1 is annotated as a pseudogene. The CDR3 contains 13 residues. The CDR3 spells CASSKASPDEQYF.

CDR3 in amino acids: CASPGQGIYEQYF. This rearrangement joins TRBV6-2 or TRBV6-3 to TRBJ2-7; the TCRdb D gene call, TRBD1, has no DNA to confirm it. The CDR3 is 13 amino acids. CDR1 MNHEY and CDR2 SVGEGT come from the germline V gene.

The genes are TRBV5-1 and TRBJ1-4; TCRdb designates TRBD1, a call that cannot be tested without DNA. Germline CDR1 reads SGHRS; CDR2 reads YFSETQ. This CDR3 is built from 13 residues. This CDR3 reads CASRGTGDEKLFF. Variable domain in full (rest from reference TRBV5-1 and TRBJ1-4): KAGVTQTPRYLIKTRGQQVTLSCSPISGHRSVSWYQQTPGQGLQFLFEYFSETQRNKGNFPGRFSGRQFSNSRSEMNVSTLELGDSALYLCASRGTGDEKLFFGSGTQLSVL.

V and J are TRBV5-1 and TRBJ2-7; TCRdb lists TRBD1, though no DNA is available to test this call. The CDR3 has 14 residues. Germline values: CDR1 SGHRS, CDR2 YFSETQ. The CDR3 here is CASSSYQGSYEQYF. Complete variable domain (other parts from reference TRBV5-1 and TRBJ2-7): KAGVTQTPRYLIKTRGQQVTLSCSPISGHRSVSWYQQTPGQGLQFLFEYFSETQRNKGNFPGRFSGRQFSNSRSEMNVSTLELGDSALYLCASSSYQGSYEQYFGPGTRLTVT.

The rearrangement uses TRBV29-1 and TRBJ1-3; TCRdb indicates TRBD1, and absent DNA this call remains unverified. The germline CDR1 and CDR2 sequences are SQVTM and ANQGSEA. The CDR3 is made up of 12 amino acids. The CDR3 sequence is CSAPGAGNTIYF.

The chain employs TRBV29-1 and TRBJ2-7; lacking DNA, the TRBD1 call made by TCRdb goes unchecked. The germline CDR1 and CDR2 sequences are SQVTM and ANQGSEA. CDR3 size: 13 residues. The CDR3 spells CSARGGAEHEQYF.

The chain joins TRBV23-1 to TRBJ2-1; the D call of TRBD1 rests on TCRdb alone, since no DNA is present to check it. TRBV23-1 is an ORF, and what it does is uncertain. The CDR3 runs 13 residues. The chain's CDR3 is CASSLVGANEQFF.

This chain links TRBV23-1 with TRBJ2-3; as DNA is missing, the TRBD1 call by TCRdb cannot be tested. TRBV23-1 is noted as an ORF with a role that remains uncertain. This CDR3 is 15 amino acids long. CDR3 protein: CASSQGRGRTDTQYF.

This chain links TRBV20-1 with TRBJ2-4. The germline V gene has CDR1 DFQATT and CDR2 SNEGSKA (reference sequence). The CDR3 runs 13 residues. CDR3 in amino acids: CSAREISKNIQYF.

The genes are TRBV7-6 and TRBJ2-3. The germline V gene has CDR1 SGHVS and CDR2 FNYEAQ. The CDR3 is 18 residues long. CDR3 in amino acids: CASSSPTPERQGTDTQYF.

The chain uses TRBV20-1 and TRBJ2-1. CDR1 and CDR2 (germline): DFQATT, SNEGSKA (reference sequence). The CDR3 runs 17 residues. This CDR3 reads CSARGEIVKSIYNEQFF.